The 13 T cell receptor beta chains below come from one sample, sequenced in a study of blood T cell repertoires in COVID-19. Assay: immunoSEQ multiplex PCR; the TCRdb copy retains only in-frame clones and omits some. This sample yields under 200,000 clones, of which roughly 91% are seen a single time; approximately 5.5% belongs to the top ten. Sequences were obtained from peripheral blood. The receptors come from a man aged 35 to 55 with active or convalescent COVID-19.

The CDR3 loop reads CAARTGGKNTGELFF. In nucleotides, the CDR3 is TGTGCCGCACGGACGGGAGGGAAGAACACCGGGGAGCTGTTTTTT. The chain combines TRBV30 with TRBJ2-2; 8 positions agree with TRBD2. After removal of 8 bases from V and 1 base from J, the junction contained 9 bases not matched to a gene. The CDR3 consists of 15 residues. Germline CDR1 and CDR2: GTSNPN and SVGIG (reference sequence).

This chain joins TRBV11-3 and TRBJ2-1, with 13 bases fitting TRBD2. This CDR3 has 18 residues. V lost 0 bases and J lost 7; bases outside the gene matches: 9. Per the germline V gene, CDR1 is SGHNT and CDR2 is YENEEA. As DNA, the CDR3 is TGTGCCAGCAGCTTAGATGCCAGGACTAGCGGGAGACATAATGAGCAGTTCTTC. It is translated as CASSLDARTSGRHNEQFF.

The gene calls are TRBV29-1 and TRBJ1-4; 8 positions agree with TRBD1. Trimming took 0 bases from V and 4 from J; bases not matched to a gene: 7. The CDR3 is made up of 16 amino acids. Germline V gene lookup returns CDR1 SQVTM and CDR2 ANQGSEA. This CDR3 reads CSVEERQGLINEKLFF. CDR3 nucleotide sequence: TGCAGCGTTGAAGAGAGACAGGGGCTGATTAATGAAAAACTGTTTTTT.

The chain has TRBV27 and TRBJ1-5; 7 positions agree with TRBD1. The CDR3 is made up of 15 amino acids. The J segment lost 0 bases and the V segment lost 5 bases, leaving 4 bases of the junction unmatched. Germline lookup yields CDR1 MNHEY and CDR2 SMNVEV (reference sequence). CDR3 residues: CASSPGQLSNQPQHF. The DNA of the CDR3 is TGTGCCAGCAGTCCGGGACAGCTTAGCAATCAGCCCCAGCATTTT.

The V gene is TRBV7-2, the J gene TRBJ1-2; 11 bases line up with TRBD1. Looked up from germline, CDR1 is SGHTA and CDR2 is FQGNSA. The CDR3 has 14 amino acids. Trimming removed 7 bases from V and 3 bases from J; junction bases left unmatched: 4. The CDR3 is CASIPGQGDYGYTF. The DNA of the CDR3 is TGTGCCAGCATTCCGGGACAGGGGGACTATGGCTACACCTTC.

The genes are TRBV5-1 and TRBJ1-1; D is undetermined. CDR3 length: 13 residues. Germline CDR1 SGHRS, CDR2 YFSETQ. V lost 2 bases and J 3 bases, leaving 8 bases between the germline ends. The CDR3 region is CASSFPPYTEAFF. The CDR3, as DNA: TGCGCCAGCAGCTTCCCTCCGTACACTGAAGCTTTCTTT. Full variable domain (missing parts from reference TRBV5-1 and TRBJ1-1): KAGVTQTPRYLIKTRGQQVTLSCSPISGHRSVSWYQQTPGQGLQFLFEYFSETQRNKGNFPGRFSGRQFSNSRSEMNVSTLELGDSALYLCASSFPPYTEAFFGQGTRLTVV.

V is TRBV11-2 and J is TRBJ2-2, with TRBD2 matching over 12 bases. The CDR3 runs to 16 residues. The trim removed 1 base at V and 6 bases at J, leaving 3 bases unmatched. From germline, CDR1 is SGHAT and CDR2 FQNNGV. The chain's CDR3 is CASSLASGGAPGELFF. CDR3 nucleotide sequence: TGTGCCAGCAGCTTAGCTAGCGGGGGGGCTCCCGGGGAGCTGTTTTTT.

J is TRBJ2-1 and V is TRBV2; 10 nucleotides align to TRBD2. The CDR3 totals 16 residues. The germline V gene has CDR1 SNHLY and CDR2 FYNNEI. J gave up 0 bases and V 6 bases, and 5 bases lay outside the gene matches. The DNA for the CDR3 is TGTGCCAGCAGAAGTACTAGCGGGATCTCCTACAATGAGCAGTTCTTC. The encoded protein is CASRSTSGISYNEQFF.

This clone has more than one count but fewer than ten. The chain combines TRBV5-1 with TRBJ1-1; D is undetermined. This CDR3 has 15 amino acids. Germline assignment: CDR1 SGHRS and CDR2 YFSETQ. V lost 0 bases and J 5 bases, leaving 14 bases between the germline ends. CDR3 bases: TGCGCCAGCAGCTTGGCTCTTTCGGCGCGGACTGAAGCTTTCTTT. This sequence encodes CASSLALSARTEAFF.

The rearrangement links TRBV28 to TRBJ1-4; 8 nucleotides align to TRBD1. The CDR3 covers 16 residues. Germline V lookup: CDR1 MDHEN, CDR2 SYDVKM. V shed 5 bases, J shed 8 bases, and the junction held 13 bases outside the gene matches. Here the CDR3 DNA reads TGTGCCAGCAGTACCCCTTCGAGGACAGGGCTCGAAAAACTGTTTTTT. This translates into CASSTPSRTGLEKLFF.

In its sample, this clone was seen a few times. Other DNA sequences in this specimen translate into the identical CDR3. The chain couples TRBV3-1 (or the pseudogene TRBV3-2) to TRBJ2-5; unclear D gene. Deletions cut 1 base from V and 3 bases from J, with 3 bases between. The CDR3 loop spans 12 amino acids. The germline CDR1 and CDR2 sequences are LGHDT and YNNKEL (reference sequence). The CDR3: CASSQGEETQYF. The CDR3 DNA sequence: TGTGCCAGCAGCCAAGGAGAAGAGACCCAGTACTTC.

V is TRBV7-2 and J is TRBJ2-7; tentative D call: TRBD2 (6 bases). Germline V CDR1 and CDR2: SGHTA, FQGNSA. Trimming took off 5 bases at V and 0 bases at J, with 14 bases between the two ends. This CDR3 spans 15 amino acids. The CDR3 loop is CASSPSLTSSYEQYF. The CDR3 nucleotides are TGTGCCAGCAGCCCCTCCTTGACTAGCTCCTACGAGCAGTACTTC. Complete variable domain (other parts from reference TRBV7-2 and TRBJ2-7): GAGVSQSPSNKVTEKGKDVELRCDPISGHTALYWYRQSLGQGLEFLIYFQGNSAPDKSGLPSDRFSAERTGGSVSTLTIQRTQQEDSAVYLCASSPSLTSSYEQYFGPGTRLTVT.

This clone appeared once. V gene TRBV5-4 combines with J gene TRBJ2-1, with 7 bases matching TRBD1. V was pared by 3 bases and J by 9 bases, with 9 bases of the junction left unmatched. Germline CDR1 and CDR2: SGHNT and YYREEE (reference sequence). The CDR3 is 14 residues long. The CDR3 loop is CASSSTGTDGEQFF. In nucleotides, the CDR3 is TGTGCCAGCAGCTCGACTGGGACAGATGGTGAGCAGTTCTTC.